What follows are 4 T cell receptor beta chains derived from one specimen sequenced in a study of shared clonotypes between healthy human individuals. Measured with immunoSEQ multiplex PCR; TCRdb has only the in-frame clones, and not every one. Among about 2,100,000 clones listed, 93% were seen once. Selected positively for CCR7 and CD45RO-negative, naive CD8 cells excluded terminally differentiated effector memory CD45RA+ cells. Sequencing was done on a sample of naive CD8+ T cells from PBMCs. These receptors were taken from a young man in good health. Some clones in this sample may be carry-over from other donors' samples.

The chain recombines TRBV6-4 with TRBJ1-2; D is unclear. The CDR3 extends over 13 amino acids. The V end was cut by 5 bases, the J end by 8 bases, with 15 bases between. The germline CDR1 and CDR2 sequences are MRHNA and SNTAGT. The CDR3 region has the DNA TGTGCCAGCAGTACCCGCGACAAGGCAGGCTACACCTTC. Protein product: CASSTRDKAGYTF.

The V and J genes are TRBV7-9 and TRBJ1-1; 7 bases are shared with TRBD1. The CDR3 is 14 amino acids. V was pared by 5 bases and J by 1 base, with 4 bases of the junction left unmatched. CDR1 and CDR2 from the germline V gene are SEHNR and FQNEAQ (reference sequence). The CDR3 spells CASSDRDRNTEAFF. The CDR3 nucleotides read TGTGCCAGCAGCGACCGGGACAGGAACACTGAAGCTTTCTTT.

The chain links TRBV7-9 to TRBJ2-6; D is unresolved. The CDR3 sequence is 16 residues long. The V gene lost 5 bases and the J gene lost 6 bases, with 17 bases spanning the gap. Germline loops: CDR1 SEHNR, CDR2 FQNEAQ (reference sequence). The CDR3 DNA follows: TGTGCCAGCAGCCCGGTGTTGGATCCCTTGGCCAACGTCCTGACTTTC. Protein sequence: CASSPVLDPLANVLTF.

CDR3 DNA: TGTGCCAGCACCAACATGGGGCGCGGCGCGGATACGCAGTATTTT. Translated, it gives CASTNMGRGADTQYF. The chain uses TRBV2 and TRBJ2-3, with D perhaps TRBD1 (5 bases). CDR1 and CDR2 from the germline V gene are SNHLY and FYNNEI. V lost 7 bases and J 6 bases, leaving 20 bases between the germline ends. The CDR3 contains 15 residues.